The sequence of this TCR beta chain was determined in a study of shared clonotypes between healthy human individuals. Assay: immunoSEQ multiplex PCR; the TCRdb copy retains only in-frame clones and omits some. The data contain under 600,000 clones, 95% to 98% of them singletons. The CDR3 has 13 residues. Trimming removed 6 bases at V and 11 bases at J, with 17 bases between. Germline-derived CDR1 and CDR2 are MNHEY and SMNVEV (reference sequence). The sequencing input was naive CD4+ T cells sorted from blood. Subset of the sample: CD45RA+ positively selected. This chain uses TRBV27 with TRBJ2-1; D is unclear. This clonotype was sampled from a young woman in good health. CDR3 in DNA: TGTGCCAGCAGCTACTCTTTGTTAGATCAGCAGTTCTTC. Protein product: CASSYSLLDQQFF.